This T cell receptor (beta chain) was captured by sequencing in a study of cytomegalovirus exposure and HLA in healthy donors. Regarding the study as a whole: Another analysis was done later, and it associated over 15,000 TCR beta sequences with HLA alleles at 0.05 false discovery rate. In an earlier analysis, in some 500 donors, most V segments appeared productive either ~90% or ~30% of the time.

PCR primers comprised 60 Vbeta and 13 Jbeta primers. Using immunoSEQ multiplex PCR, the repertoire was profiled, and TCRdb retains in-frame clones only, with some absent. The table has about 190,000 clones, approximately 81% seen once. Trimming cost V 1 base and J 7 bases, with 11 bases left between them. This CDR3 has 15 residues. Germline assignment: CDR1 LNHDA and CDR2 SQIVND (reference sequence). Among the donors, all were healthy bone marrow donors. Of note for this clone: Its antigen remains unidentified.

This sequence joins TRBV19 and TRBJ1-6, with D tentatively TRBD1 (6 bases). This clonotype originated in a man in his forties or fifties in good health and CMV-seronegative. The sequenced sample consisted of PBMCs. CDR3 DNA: TGTGCCAGTAGTATAGGTGTGGGGGCGAATTCACCCCTCCACTTT. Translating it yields CASSIGVGANSPLHF. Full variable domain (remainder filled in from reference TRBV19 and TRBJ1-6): DGGITQSPKYLFRKEGQNVTLSCEQNLNHDAMYWYRQDPGQGLRLIYYSQIVNDFQKGDIAEGYSVSREKKESFPLTVTSAQKNPTAFYLCASSIGVGANSPLHFGNGTRLTVT.